This entry features one T cell receptor (beta chain) sequence. The sample is drawn from a study of shared clonotypes between healthy human individuals. Looking at the study overall: Plates per donor: three CD4 naive, three CD4 memory, two CD8 naive, one CD8 memory.

Unmatched junction bases numbered 8, after V lost 3 bases and J lost 2 bases. The CDR3 contains 15 residues. CDR1 and CDR2 from the germline V gene are SGHTS and YDEGEE. This table comes from immunoSEQ multiplex PCR, and its TCRdb copy is limited to in-frame clones, with some not included. The profile shows more than 2 million clones, approximately 96% of them singletons. The TCR sequence derives from a man younger than 30 in good health. Sequencing was done on a sample of naive CD4+ T cells sorted from blood. Subset in this sample: CD45RA+ positively selected. This chain connects TRBV5-8 to TRBJ2-7, with 7 bases aligning to TRBD2. CDR3 sequence (DNA): TGTGCCAGCAGCTCGGTGCCTAGCGGAACCTACGAGCAGTACTTC. It codes for CASSSVPSGTYEQYF.